A selection of T cell receptor beta chains follows, all from one sample in a study of PD-L1 blockade in urothelial cancer. Only in-frame clones appear in the TCRdb table, and some are missing; sequencing was by immunoSEQ multiplex PCR. The top ten clones hold 5.5% to 7% of a sample with about 52,000 clones, around 82% of them seen once. Sequenced here: PBMCs, sampled around atezolizumab (anti-PD-L1) treatment. The receptors were gathered from a man in his forties with urothelial cancer. CDR3s include the opening cysteine and the closing phenylalanine or tryptophan. Each record gives: J gene, D gene, V gene, clone size, CDR3 DNA, CDR3 protein. D genes are given only for firm matches. Clone size is given for some rows only: seen once, a few or many times, or a class if the clone is expanded.

J gene: TRBJ2-1; D gene: -; V gene: TRBV7-3; clone size: -; CDR3 DNA: TGTGCCAGCAGCCTATCGACTAAAAATGAGCAGTTCTTC; CDR3 protein: CASSLSTKNEQFF
J gene: TRBJ1-5; D gene: -; V gene: TRBV7-9; clone size: -; CDR3 DNA: TGTGCCAGCACCAAACGGGACAATCAGCCCCAGCATTTT; CDR3 protein: CASTKRDNQPQHF
J gene: TRBJ2-1; D gene: TRBD2; V gene: TRBV4-1; clone size: -; CDR3 DNA: TGCGCCAGCAGCCAAGAACCCTATCCCCTAGCGGGAGGGCCTCGCAATGAGCAGTTCTTC; CDR3 protein: CASSQEPYPLAGGPRNEQFF
J gene: TRBJ2-1; D gene: -; V gene: TRBV6-1; clone size: once; CDR3 DNA: TGTGCCAGCAGTGAACCTACTAGGAACCATGAGCAGTTCTTC; CDR3 protein: CASSEPTRNHEQFF
J gene: TRBJ2-1; D gene: -; V gene: TRBV6-5; clone size: -; CDR3 DNA: TGTGCCAGCAGTTTACTAGCAACCTACAATGAGCAGTTCTTC; CDR3 protein: CASSLLATYNEQFF
J gene: TRBJ1-1; D gene: TRBD1; V gene: TRBV30; clone size: few; CDR3 DNA: TGTGCCTGGAGTGTACCCGGGACAGGGCGTACTGAAGCTTTCTTT; CDR3 protein: CAWSVPGTGRTEAFF
J gene: TRBJ2-1; D gene: TRBD2; V gene: TRBV7-3; clone size: -; CDR3 DNA: TGTGCCAGCAGCCGGAGTGCTAGCGGGACCTACAATGAGCAGTTCTTC; CDR3 protein: CASSRSASGTYNEQFF
J gene: TRBJ2-5; D gene: TRBD1; V gene: TRBV2; clone size: -; CDR3 DNA: TGTGCCAGCAGTAAGACAGGGTTTGAGACCCAGTACTTC; CDR3 protein: CASSKTGFETQYF
J gene: TRBJ2-7; D gene: -; V gene: TRBV14; clone size: -; CDR3 DNA: TGTGCCAGCAGCCAAGAGGCGGCAGGGCTTCTCTCCGAGCAGTACTTC; CDR3 protein: CASSQEAAGLLSEQYF
J gene: TRBJ2-5; D gene: -; V gene: TRBV5-1; clone size: -; CDR3 DNA: TGCGCCAGCAGCCCGGAGGGCTGGGCAACTGAGACCCAGTACTTC; CDR3 protein: CASSPEGWATETQYF
J gene: TRBJ2-3; D gene: TRBD1; V gene: TRBV14; clone size: -; CDR3 DNA: TGTGCCAGCAGCCAATACGACAGGGGTGGCACAGATACGCAGTATTTT; CDR3 protein: CASSQYDRGGTDTQYF
J gene: TRBJ1-5; D gene: TRBD1; V gene: TRBV5-4; clone size: -; CDR3 DNA: TGTGCCAGCAGCTCCGGGACAGTAAATCAGCCCCAGCATTTT; CDR3 protein: CASSSGTVNQPQHF
J gene: TRBJ1-4; D gene: TRBD1; V gene: TRBV15; clone size: -; CDR3 DNA: TGTGCCACCAGCAGTTTCAATTCCGGGACAGGGCGAAAACTGTTTTTT; CDR3 protein: CATSSFNSGTGRKLFF
J gene: TRBJ1-2; D gene: -; V gene: TRBV11-2; clone size: once; CDR3 DNA: TGTGCCAGCAGCTCGACAGCTAACTATGGCTACACCTTC; CDR3 protein: CASSSTANYGYTF
J gene: TRBJ2-7; D gene: TRBD1; V gene: TRBV11-1; clone size: once; CDR3 DNA: TGTGCCAGCAGCCCTCGGACAGGTCCCTACGAGCAGTACTTC; CDR3 protein: CASSPRTGPYEQYF
J gene: TRBJ2-1; D gene: -; V gene: TRBV7-3; clone size: -; CDR3 DNA: TGTGCCAGCAGCCCGGAAGGGGCGACAGGAGGTATCTACAATGAGCAGTTCTTC; CDR3 protein: CASSPEGATGGIYNEQFF
J gene: TRBJ2-7; D gene: TRBD2; V gene: TRBV5-1; clone size: -; CDR3 DNA: TGCGCCAGCAGCCCGACGCTTAGCGGGAGCTGGGAGCAGTACTTC; CDR3 protein: CASSPTLSGSWEQYF